This T cell receptor (beta chain) was recovered during a study of PD-L1 blockade in urothelial cancer. Background on the study: Previous chemotherapy exposure amounted to 0 to 3 regimens for patients.

This clone appeared once. Its specificity is not known. Study-level points and caveats: A pretreatment blood TCR clonality that fell below the median predicted better progression-free and overall survival.

Only in-frame clones appear in the TCRdb table, and some are missing; sequencing was by immunoSEQ multiplex PCR. This table holds just over 50,000 clones, about 80% found once. Germline V gene lookup returns CDR1 MGHDK and CDR2 SYGVNS. The CDR3 totals 16 residues. The V segment lost 4 bases and the J segment 4 bases; nucleotides outside the gene matches: 6. This clonotype originated in a man aged 65-85 years with urothelial cancer. The sample was PBMCs, taken around atezolizumab (anti-PD-L1) treatment. The chain couples TRBV25-1 to TRBJ2-3; TRBD1 matches 12 bases. The CDR3 loop reads CASSARDRGPSDTQYF. CDR3 bases: TGTGCCAGCAGTGCCCGGGACAGGGGGCCTTCAGATACGCAGTATTTT.